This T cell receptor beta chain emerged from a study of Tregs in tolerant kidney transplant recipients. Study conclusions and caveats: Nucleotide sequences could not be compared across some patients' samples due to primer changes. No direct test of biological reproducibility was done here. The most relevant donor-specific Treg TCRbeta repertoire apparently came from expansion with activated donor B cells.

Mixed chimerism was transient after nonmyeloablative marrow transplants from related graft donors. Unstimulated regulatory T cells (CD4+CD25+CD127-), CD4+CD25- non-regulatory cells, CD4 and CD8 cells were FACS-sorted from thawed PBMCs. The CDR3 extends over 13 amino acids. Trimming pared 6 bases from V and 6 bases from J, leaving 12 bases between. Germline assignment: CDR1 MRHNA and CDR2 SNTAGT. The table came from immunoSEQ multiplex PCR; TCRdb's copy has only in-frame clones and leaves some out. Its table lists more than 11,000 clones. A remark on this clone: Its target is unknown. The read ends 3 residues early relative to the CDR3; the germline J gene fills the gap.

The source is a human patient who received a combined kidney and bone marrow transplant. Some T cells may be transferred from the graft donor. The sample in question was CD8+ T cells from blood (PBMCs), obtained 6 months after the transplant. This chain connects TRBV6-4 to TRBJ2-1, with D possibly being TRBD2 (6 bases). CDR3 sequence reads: CASRPWTTNEQFF. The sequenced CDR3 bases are TGTGCCAGCAGGCCTTGGACTACCAATGAG.